This T cell receptor beta chain was obtained from a study of cytomegalovirus exposure and HLA in healthy donors (TCRdb year 2017). Background for the entire study: An earlier analysis of 587 of the donors reported about 280 Gb of sequence data and 95 million to 130 million unique TCR beta sequences obtained from roughly 180 million T cells. Approximately 300 gigabases of sequencing data and 91 million or so unique TCR sequences made up an early release that covered approximately 650 HLA-typed donors. Of the approximately 400 genotyped donors, more than 75% were placed in the genetic ancestry cluster associated with self-reported Caucasian donors. The study was designed to test whether signatures of past pathogen exposure could be identified by cataloging public T cell receptors. The study used immunosequencing to profile the T cell repertoires of approximately 630 subjects and linked those repertoires to cytomegalovirus serostatus. Along with the approximately 600-subject first cohort, a separate validation cohort of about 110 different subjects was used. To predict cytomegalovirus infection status, the study brought together high-throughput TCR immunosequencing, statistical association of individual TCRs with disease status, and machine learning. A later analysis re-analyzed previously published TCR beta repertoires from approximately 700 donors and added high-resolution HLA genotyping to study TCR occurrence patterns. Rather than drawing on any new phenotypic data, the later analysis identified candidate immune exposures from TCR beta sequences and the way those sequences occurred across donors. An earlier analysis of approximately 630 of the donors applied high-throughput TCR beta sequencing to assess whether each TCR beta V gene segment acted as functional or pseudogenic. Donor age, sex, ethnicity and CMV serostatus were compiled alongside the repertoire data. A later genetic analysis took genome-wide SNP genotypes for 398 of the 666 donors and used that subset as a discovery cohort. All discovery cohort repertoires had been generated using a single sequencing platform. HLA typing included class I and class II loci at four-digit resolution. The number of donors typed differed by locus, with about 620-630 for A, B, C, DRB1 and DQB1, around 560 for DQA1, under 610 for DPA1, and some 470 for DPB1. Roughly five DR-DQ haplotypes were handled as single units for association and clustering, since linkage in the cohort was strong. Across approximately 400 genotyped donors of the cohort, an average of approximately 200,000 unique TCR beta nucleotide sequences per donor were sequenced, and roughly a sixth of those sequences were non-productive. What the authors observed across the whole study: For the cohort, immune exposure information was limited to CMV serostatus. Only TCR beta chains were sequenced in this cohort, and the absence of alpha or paired-chain data limited detectable features. A further reported finding was that TCR beta sequences accurately predicted the HLA-A and HLA-B alleles for most subjects in the first cohort. An earlier analysis of 587 of the donors showed that most TCR beta V segments appeared in productive rearrangements either about 87% or about 30% of the time, which broadly matched IMGT annotations. In a later analysis, the rate of TCR association differed among HLA loci, with DRB1 alleles having the most associated TCRs and HLA-C alleles having the fewest. Some IMGT-functional V segments, including TRBV6-2 and TRBV6-3, could not be told apart with the 87-base-pair reads, so those segments were excluded. A later analysis found that most CMV-associated TCR beta chains appeared HLA-restricted, with HLA associations seemingly driven largely by CMV exposure. The earlier analysis of 587 of the donors excluded some 15 rarely observed V segments, including chromosome 9 orphons, because counts were too low. In vitro tests confirmed that three of the cytomegalovirus-associated TCR beta chains recognize cytomegalovirus antigens. The classifier was reported to diagnose cytomegalovirus status with high specificity and sensitivity in both the original cohort and the validation cohort. Correlated functional status among segregating V segments might be attributable to linkage disequilibrium, but an unknown experimental factor could not be ruled out. Compared with equally common non-associated chains, HLA-associated TCR beta chains in a later analysis were more clonally expanded and had lower generation probabilities. Most TCR sequences were observed very rarely across donors, whereas some public TCRs were present in many individuals. When HLA alleles, especially DR and DQ, strongly co-occurred, TCR associations were difficult to assign to individual alleles. In a later genetic analysis, a missense DCLRE1C variant was associated with V-gene and J-gene trimming of TCR beta chains, and the association was replicated in an independent cohort. The authors suggested that the approach could potentially be extended to other disease states and immunological phenotypes. The study gave a list of 150 to 200 TCR beta chains associated with cytomegalovirus. A later genetic analysis reported fewer N-insertions in productive TCRs among donors in an Asian-associated ancestry cluster than the roughly 700-donor mean. Because HLA typing was missing for some donors at each locus, association tests included only the typed subset. A cluster of highly shared sequence variants was judged likely to be a technical artifact of the sequencing pipeline. The presence/absence analyses assumed that sequencing depth was roughly uniform across donors, and that assumption may not be true. Several of the top co-occurrence clusters appeared to be linked to parvovirus B19, influenza, CMV and Epstein-Barr virus, according to a later analysis. A later analysis associated 15,000 to 20,000 TCR beta sequences with specific HLA alleles at a false discovery rate of 0.05.

As regards this clone: Its specific antigen is unknown. Base qualities were left out, and no much larger clone turns up one base away.

From cysteine to phenylalanine, the CDR3 is 14 amino acids long. Only the CDR3 DNA is retained, 42 bases long and in frame from the first base. Trimming accounts for 1 base at V and 4 bases at J, while the number of junction bases matched to no gene is 2. As encoded in the germline V gene (reference sequence), CDR1 is GTSNPN while CDR2 is SVGIG. The cohort was made up of under 800 healthy bone marrow donors. Cohort members were all nominally healthy when sampled, although unrecorded immune exposures were likely present. The donor was CMV seropositive and belonged to the group of around 300 seropositive cohort members. Every donor gave a peripheral blood sample, and the peripheral blood mononuclear cells from that sample were used for TCR beta sequencing. The Qiagen DNeasy Blood Extraction Kit was used to extract genomic DNA from the blood cell samples. Library construction relied on the immunoSEQ multiplex PCR assay. The multiplex PCR relied on a mix of 60 forward primers for TCR Vbeta segments and 13 reverse primers for TCR Jbeta segments. The CDR3 region of rearranged TCR beta genes was amplified from genomic DNA by a multiplex PCR assay. On the Illumina HiSeq System, the amplified TCR beta libraries were sequenced as 87-base-pair reads. As for the original processing: Across the 670 or so repertoires, a later analysis counted roughly 77 million unique TCR beta chains, 9.5 million to 12 million of which were shared by at least two donors. Raw reads were error-corrected and collapsed into unique sequences with a nearest-neighbor algorithm that merged closely related sequences to remove PCR and sequencing errors. Alignment of CDR3 sequences to IMGT reference sequences was used to assign V, D and J gene segments. For a sequence to be retained, at least a six-nucleotide match to both a V gene segment and a J gene segment was required. Rearrangements were classified as productive when the CDR3 lacked stop codons and remained in frame with V and J, and all other rearrangements were classified as non-productive. Following IMGT convention, CDR3 was defined as the stretch from the second conserved V-encoded cysteine to the conserved J-encoded phenylalanine. The earlier analysis of 450 to 750 of the donors excluded any sequence lacking an unambiguous match to a single V gene segment. An earlier analysis of several hundred of the donors called V segments functional above 56.7% productive rearrangements and segregating when the between-donor standard deviation exceeded 5%. A statistical classification framework was built to diagnose cytomegalovirus status from the catalog of TCR beta chain sequences. A later analysis assigned V and J genes by comparing TCR nucleotide sequences with IMGT/GENE-DB human TR gene sequences. The TCRdist pipeline was used in a later analysis to assign CDR3 sequences and most-parsimonious VDJ recombination scenarios. In a later analysis, each TCR beta chain was defined by its CDR3 amino acid sequence together with its V-gene family, and reads lacking a unique V-gene family were excluded. A later analysis removed 500 to 600 highly shared, low-generation-probability nucleotide sequences to deal with suspected cross-contamination and a sequencing artifact. In a later analysis, a clonal expansion index was calculated for each public chain from normalized within-repertoire ranks of inferred template counts. In a later analysis, generation probabilities were computed with a VDJ recombination model fitted to out-of-frame rearrangements, and the resulting probabilities were checked against IGoR. In a later analysis, hypergeometric tests were used to score TCR-TCR, TCR-HLA and TCR-CMV co-occurrence, with a repertoire-size bias correction applied to TCR pairs. A later analysis estimated false discovery rates by permuting HLA or CMV assignments 20 times. A later analysis grouped co-occurring TCRs with DBSCAN, adding TCRdist sequence similarity when clustering within HLA-allele-positive subsets. Repertoires with fewer than 30,000 or more than 120,000 public chains were left out of co-occurrence clustering, as were about 5 repertoires with anomalous nucleotide sharing. What TCRdb holds here is the immuneACCESS table cut down to in-frame rearrangements. Part of the clones is not present; checked against another copy, under half of the missing clones reflect an unresolved V gene, and the others are unexplained. V and J calls and clone size follow that table, whereas D and trimming were derived from the DNA. The sample table records roughly 130,000 clones; about 74% of these occur just once. Of the sample, around 5.5% falls within the top ten clones.

Here the chain combines TRBV30 and TRBJ1-2; TRBD1 matches 11 bases in the middle. Sequencing used PBMCs. This TCR was sampled from a woman aged 50 to 60 in good health and CMV-seropositive. This receptor has the CDR3 CAWSGGQGGYGYTF. The DNA sequence is TGTGCCTGGAGTGGGGGACAGGGGGGCTATGGCTACACCTTC.